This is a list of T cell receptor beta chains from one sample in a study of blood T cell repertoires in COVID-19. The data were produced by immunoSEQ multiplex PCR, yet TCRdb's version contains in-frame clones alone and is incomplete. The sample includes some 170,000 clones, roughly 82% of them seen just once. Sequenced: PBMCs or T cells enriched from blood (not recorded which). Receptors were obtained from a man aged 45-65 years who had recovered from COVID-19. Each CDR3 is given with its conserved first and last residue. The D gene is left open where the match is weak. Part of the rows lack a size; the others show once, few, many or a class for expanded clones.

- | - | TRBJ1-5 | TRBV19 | TGTGCCAGTAGTATACCCGCAGGTAGCAATCAGCCCCAGCATTTT | CASSIPAGSNQPQHF
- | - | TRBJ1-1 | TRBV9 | TGTGCCAGCAGCGTAGGACATGAAGCTTTCTTT | CASSVGHEAFF
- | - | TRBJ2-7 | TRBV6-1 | TGTGCCAGCAGTGATCCGGAGTGGACAGCGGTCTACGAGCAGTACTTC | CASSDPEWTAVYEQYF
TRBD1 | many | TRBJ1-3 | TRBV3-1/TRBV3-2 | TGTGCCAGCAGCCAGGTACAGGGGGCGCCGGGAAACACCATATATTTT | CASSQVQGAPGNTIYF
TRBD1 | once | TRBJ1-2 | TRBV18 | TGTGCCAGCTCACCCGGGACAGGGGGCCATGGCTACACCTTC | CASSPGTGGHGYTF
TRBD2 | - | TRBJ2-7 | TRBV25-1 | TGTGCCAGCAGCCTACTAGCGGGGGGAACCTCCTACGAGCAGTACTTC | CASSLLAGGTSYEQYF
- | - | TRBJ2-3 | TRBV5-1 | TGCGCCAGCAGCATGGGACTGGTAGGGGGCACAGATACGCAGTATTTT | CASSMGLVGGTDTQYF
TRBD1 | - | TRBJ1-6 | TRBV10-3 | TGTGCCATCAGTCTAGCGGGACAGGGGGACTCACCCCTCCACTTT | CAISLAGQGDSPLHF
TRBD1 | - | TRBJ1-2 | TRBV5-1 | TGCGCCAGCAGCATCGGACAGGGGTCCTATGGCTACACCTTC | CASSIGQGSYGYTF
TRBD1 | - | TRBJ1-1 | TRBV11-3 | TGTGCCAGCAGCTTTGGACAGGGAGTAGCTTTCTTT | CASSFGQGVAFF
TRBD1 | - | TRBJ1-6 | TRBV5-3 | TGTGCCAGAAGACGAAGACAGGGGTCACGTCATAATTCACCCCTCCACTTT | CARRRRQGSRHNSPLHF
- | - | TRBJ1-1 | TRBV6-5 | TGTGCCAGCACCCAAGCTCAGGGGCGGAACACTGAAGCTTTCTTT | CASTQAQGRNTEAFF
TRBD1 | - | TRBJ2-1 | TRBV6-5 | TGTGCCAGCAGTATTGGGACAGGATCCTACAATGAGCAGTTCTTC | CASSIGTGSYNEQFF
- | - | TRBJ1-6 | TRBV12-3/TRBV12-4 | TGTGCCAGCAGTTCGGCGCGGATTTCACCCCTCCACTTT | CASSSARISPLHF
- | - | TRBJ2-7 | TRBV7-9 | TGTGCCAGCAGCCTGGGACTCGGGGAGCAGTACTTC | CASSLGLGEQYF
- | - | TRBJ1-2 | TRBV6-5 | TGTGCCAGCAGTCCGCCAGGGATCTATGGCTACACCTTC | CASSPPGIYGYTF